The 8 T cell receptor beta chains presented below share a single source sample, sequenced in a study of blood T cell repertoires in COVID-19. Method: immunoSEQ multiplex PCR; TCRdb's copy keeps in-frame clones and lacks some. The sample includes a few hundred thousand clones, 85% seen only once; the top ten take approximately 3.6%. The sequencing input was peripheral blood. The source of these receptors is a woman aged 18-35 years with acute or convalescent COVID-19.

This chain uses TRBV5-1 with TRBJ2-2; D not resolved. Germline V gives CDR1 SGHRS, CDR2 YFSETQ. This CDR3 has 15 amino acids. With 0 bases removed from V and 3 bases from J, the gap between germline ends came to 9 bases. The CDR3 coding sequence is TGCGCCAGCAGCTTGGAGTCAGATTACACCGGGGAGCTGTTTTTT. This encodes CASSLESDYTGELFF.

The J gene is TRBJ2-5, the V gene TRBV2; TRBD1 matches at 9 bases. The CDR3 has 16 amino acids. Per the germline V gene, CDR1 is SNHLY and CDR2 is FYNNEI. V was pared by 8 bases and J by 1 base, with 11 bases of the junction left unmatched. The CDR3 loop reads CASGGYPGQGQETQYF. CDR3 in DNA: TGTGCCAGCGGCGGCTACCCGGGACAGGGCCAAGAGACCCAGTACTTC.

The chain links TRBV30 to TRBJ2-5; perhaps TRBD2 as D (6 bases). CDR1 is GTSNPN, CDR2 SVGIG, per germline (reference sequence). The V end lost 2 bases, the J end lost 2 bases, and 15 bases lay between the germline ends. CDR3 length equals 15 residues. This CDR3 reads CAWSIVGGWQETQYF. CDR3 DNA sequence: TGTGCCTGGAGTATCGTTGGGGGGTGGCAAGAGACCCAGTACTTC.

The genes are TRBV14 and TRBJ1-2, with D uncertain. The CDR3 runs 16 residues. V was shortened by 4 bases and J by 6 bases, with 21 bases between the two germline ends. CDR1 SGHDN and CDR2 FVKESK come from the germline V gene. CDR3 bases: TGTGCCAGCAGCCCCCGAGAGGGCAGGAGGGCGGATGGCTACACCTTC. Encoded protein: CASSPREGRRADGYTF.

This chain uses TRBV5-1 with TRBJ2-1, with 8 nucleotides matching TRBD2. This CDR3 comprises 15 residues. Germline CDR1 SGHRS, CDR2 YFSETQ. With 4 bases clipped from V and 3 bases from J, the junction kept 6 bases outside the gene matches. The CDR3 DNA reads TGCGCCAGCAGCCCATGGACTAGCCACTACAATGAGCAGTTCTTC. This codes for CASSPWTSHYNEQFF.

The CDR3 loop reads CASSEGGRRSYGYTF. The DNA of the CDR3 is TGTGCCAGCAGTGAAGGGGGGCGGAGATCCTATGGCTACACCTTC. The chain combines TRBV6-1 with TRBJ1-2; D might be TRBD1 (6 bases). The germline V gene has CDR1 MNHNS and CDR2 SASEGT. Trimming removed 1 base at V and 4 bases at J, with 13 bases between. The CDR3 extends over 15 amino acids.

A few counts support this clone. The CDR3 DNA reads TGTGCCAGTAGTATAGCGGTCGGGACAGGGCGCACAGATACGCAGTATTTT. Its protein product is CASSIAVGTGRTDTQYF. This sequence joins TRBV19 and TRBJ2-3; 9 nucleotides line up with TRBD1. Germline assignment: CDR1 LNHDA and CDR2 SQIVND (reference sequence). Trimming cost V 1 base and J 1 base; bases outside gene matches: 6. The length of the CDR3 is 17 residues.

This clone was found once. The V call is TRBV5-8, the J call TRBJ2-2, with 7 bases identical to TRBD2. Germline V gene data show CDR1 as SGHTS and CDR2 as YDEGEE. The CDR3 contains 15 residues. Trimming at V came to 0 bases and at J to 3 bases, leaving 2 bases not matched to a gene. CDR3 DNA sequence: TGTGCCAGCAGCTTGGAGCGGGGCTACACCGGGGAGCTGTTTTTT. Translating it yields CASSLERGYTGELFF.